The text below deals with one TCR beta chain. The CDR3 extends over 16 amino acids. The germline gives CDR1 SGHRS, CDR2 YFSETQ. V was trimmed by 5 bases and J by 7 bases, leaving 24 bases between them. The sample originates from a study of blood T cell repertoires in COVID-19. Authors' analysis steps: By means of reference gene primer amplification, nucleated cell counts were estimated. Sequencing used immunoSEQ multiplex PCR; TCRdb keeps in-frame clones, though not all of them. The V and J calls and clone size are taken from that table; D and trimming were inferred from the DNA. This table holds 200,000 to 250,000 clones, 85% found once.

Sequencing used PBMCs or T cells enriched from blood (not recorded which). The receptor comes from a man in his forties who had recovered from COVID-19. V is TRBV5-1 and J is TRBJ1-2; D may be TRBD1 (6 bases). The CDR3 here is CASSLGDMLSGSGYTF. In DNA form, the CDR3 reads TGCGCCAGCAGTCTTGGGGACATGCTTTCAGGTTCTGGCTACACCTTC.